The text below deals with one T cell receptor beta chain. Its antigen is still unknown. This entry is derived from a study of response to subunit inactivated influenza vaccine. Study-level points and caveats: The authors suggested that few new T cells are recruited per seasonal influenza vaccination.

TCRdb re-called the RT-PCR reads with MiXCR, one entry per CDR3 protein. This table has more than 250,000 distinct CDR3 sequences, 20% to 25% appearing once. The CDR3 runs to 15 residues. Germline loops: CDR1 LGHNA, CDR2 YSLEER. Trimming took off 4 bases at V and 1 base at J, with 13 bases between the two ends. The sequencing here drew on PBMCs from blood, taken about 20 months after vaccination. The receptor comes from a man between 50 and 75 years old who received an inactivated influenza vaccine. V and J are TRBV4-3 and TRBJ1-1; D not certain. CDR3 sequence reads: CASSPYTGKNTEAFF. As DNA, the CDR3 is TGCGCCAGCAGCCCTTATACGGGGAAGAACACTGAAGCTTTCTTT.